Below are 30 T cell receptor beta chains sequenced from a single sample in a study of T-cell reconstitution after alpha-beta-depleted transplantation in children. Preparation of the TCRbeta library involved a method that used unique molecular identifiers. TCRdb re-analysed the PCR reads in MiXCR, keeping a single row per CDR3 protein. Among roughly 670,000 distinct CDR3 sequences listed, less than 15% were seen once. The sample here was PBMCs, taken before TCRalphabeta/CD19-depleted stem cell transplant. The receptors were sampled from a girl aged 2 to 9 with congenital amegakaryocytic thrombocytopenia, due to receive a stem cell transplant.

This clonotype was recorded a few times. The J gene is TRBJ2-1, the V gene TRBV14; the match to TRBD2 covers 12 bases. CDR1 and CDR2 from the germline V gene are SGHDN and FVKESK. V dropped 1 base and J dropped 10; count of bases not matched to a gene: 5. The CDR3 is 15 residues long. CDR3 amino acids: CASSQVALAGGEQFF. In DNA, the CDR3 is TGTGCCAGCAGCCAAGTAGCTCTAGCGGGAGGGGAGCAGTTCTTC.

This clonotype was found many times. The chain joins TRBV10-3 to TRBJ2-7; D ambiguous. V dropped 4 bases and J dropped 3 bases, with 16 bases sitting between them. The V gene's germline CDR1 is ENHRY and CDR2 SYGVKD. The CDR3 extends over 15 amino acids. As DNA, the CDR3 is TGTGCCATCAGTGTTGGGTATGGCGCCGACTACGAGCAGTACTTC. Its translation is CAISVGYGADYEQYF.

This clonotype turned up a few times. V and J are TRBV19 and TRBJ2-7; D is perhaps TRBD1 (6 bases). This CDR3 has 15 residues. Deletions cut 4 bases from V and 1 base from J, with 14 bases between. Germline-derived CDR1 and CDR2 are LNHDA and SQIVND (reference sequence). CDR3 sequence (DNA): TGTGCCAGTAGTACACACCTACAGGGATCCTACGAGCAGTACTTC. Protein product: CASSTHLQGSYEQYF.

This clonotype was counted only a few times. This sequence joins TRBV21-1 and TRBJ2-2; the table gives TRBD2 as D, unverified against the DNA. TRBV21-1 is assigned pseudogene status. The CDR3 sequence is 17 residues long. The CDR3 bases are TGTGCCAGCAGCAAAAACTTAGTCGGACTGAACACCGGGGAGCTGTTTTTT. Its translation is CASSKNLVGLNTGELFF.

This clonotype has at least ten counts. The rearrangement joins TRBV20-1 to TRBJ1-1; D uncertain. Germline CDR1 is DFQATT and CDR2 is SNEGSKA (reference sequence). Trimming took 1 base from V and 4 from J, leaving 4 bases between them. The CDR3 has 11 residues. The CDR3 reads CSARVVTEAFF. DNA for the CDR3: TGCAGTGCTAGAGTGGTCACTGAAGCTTTCTTT.

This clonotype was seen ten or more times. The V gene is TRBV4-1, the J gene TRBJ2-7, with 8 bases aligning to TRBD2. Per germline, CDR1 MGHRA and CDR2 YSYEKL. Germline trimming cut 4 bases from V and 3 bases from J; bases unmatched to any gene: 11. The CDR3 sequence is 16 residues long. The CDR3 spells CASSRTGLAGFYEQYF. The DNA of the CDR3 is TGCGCCAGCAGCCGGACGGGATTAGCGGGATTCTACGAGCAGTACTTC.

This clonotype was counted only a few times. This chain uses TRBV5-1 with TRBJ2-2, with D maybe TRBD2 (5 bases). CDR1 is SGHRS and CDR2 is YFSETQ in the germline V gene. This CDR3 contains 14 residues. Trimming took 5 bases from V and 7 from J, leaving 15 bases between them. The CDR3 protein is CASSWQRAGGELFF. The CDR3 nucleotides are TGCGCCAGCAGTTGGCAGAGGGCTGGCGGGGAGCTGTTTTTT.

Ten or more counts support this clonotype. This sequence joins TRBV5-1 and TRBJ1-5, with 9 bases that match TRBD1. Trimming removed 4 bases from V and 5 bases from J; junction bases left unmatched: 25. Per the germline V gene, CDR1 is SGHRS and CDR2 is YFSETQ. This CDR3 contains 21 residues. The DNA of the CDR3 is TGCGCCAGCAGCCCAAACTGGTCCGGGACAGGGAAACCCAGGAGGTATCAGCCCCAGCATTTT. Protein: CASSPNWSGTGKPRRYQPQHF.

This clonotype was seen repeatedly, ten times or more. For the CDR3, the DNA is TGCGCCAGCAGCTTGGAGGGTAGCGGACCCCCAAACATTCAGTACTTC. Its protein is CASSLEGSGPPNIQYF. The chain employs TRBV5-1 and TRBJ2-4; tentatively, D is TRBD2 (6 bases). The CDR3 contains 16 residues. V was trimmed by 0 bases and J by 6 bases, leaving 16 bases between them. Germline V gene lookup returns CDR1 SGHRS and CDR2 YFSETQ.

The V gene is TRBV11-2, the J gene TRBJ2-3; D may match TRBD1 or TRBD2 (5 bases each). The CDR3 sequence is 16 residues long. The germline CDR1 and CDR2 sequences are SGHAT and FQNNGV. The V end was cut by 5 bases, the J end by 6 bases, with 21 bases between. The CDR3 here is CASSRRWDPKADTQYF. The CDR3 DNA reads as TGTGCCAGCAGCCGAAGGTGGGACCCCAAGGCGGATACGCAGTATTTT.

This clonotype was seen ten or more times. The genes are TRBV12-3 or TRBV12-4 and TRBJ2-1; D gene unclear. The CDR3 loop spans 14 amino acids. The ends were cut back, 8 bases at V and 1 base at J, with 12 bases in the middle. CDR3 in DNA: TGTGCCAGCCGGAAGGGCTCATCCTACAATGAGCAGTTCTTC. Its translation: CASRKGSSYNEQFF.

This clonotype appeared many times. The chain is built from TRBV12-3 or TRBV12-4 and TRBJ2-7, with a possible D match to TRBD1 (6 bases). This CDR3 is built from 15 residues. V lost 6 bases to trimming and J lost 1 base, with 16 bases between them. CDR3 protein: CASRPDSTKSYEQYF. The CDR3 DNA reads TGTGCCAGCAGACCGGACAGTACGAAATCCTACGAGCAGTACTTC.

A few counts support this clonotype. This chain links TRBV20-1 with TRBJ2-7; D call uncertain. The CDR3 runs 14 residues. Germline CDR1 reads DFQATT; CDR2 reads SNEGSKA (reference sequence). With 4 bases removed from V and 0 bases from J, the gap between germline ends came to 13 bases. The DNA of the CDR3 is TGCAGTGCTAAGGCTACCACGAACTCCTACGAGCAGTACTTC. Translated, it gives CSAKATTNSYEQYF.

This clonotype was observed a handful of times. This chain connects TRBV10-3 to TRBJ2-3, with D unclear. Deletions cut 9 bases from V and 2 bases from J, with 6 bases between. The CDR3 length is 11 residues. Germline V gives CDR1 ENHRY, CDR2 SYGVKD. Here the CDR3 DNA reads TGTGCCATAGCCAACACAGATACGCAGTATTTT. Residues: CAIANTDTQYF.

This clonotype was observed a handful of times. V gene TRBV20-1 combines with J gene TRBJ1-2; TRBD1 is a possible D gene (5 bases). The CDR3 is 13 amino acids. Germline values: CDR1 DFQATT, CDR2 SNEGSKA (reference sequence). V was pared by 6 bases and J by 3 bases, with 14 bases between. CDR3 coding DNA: TGCAGTGCCCCCGGGGGGGACGACTATGGCTACACCTTC. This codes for CSAPGGDDYGYTF.

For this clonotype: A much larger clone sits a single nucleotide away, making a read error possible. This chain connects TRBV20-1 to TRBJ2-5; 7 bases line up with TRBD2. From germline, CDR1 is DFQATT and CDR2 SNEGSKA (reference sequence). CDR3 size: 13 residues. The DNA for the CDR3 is TGCTGTGCTAGAGGCAGACTAGCTTTGGACCAGTACTTC. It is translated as CCARGRLALDQYF.

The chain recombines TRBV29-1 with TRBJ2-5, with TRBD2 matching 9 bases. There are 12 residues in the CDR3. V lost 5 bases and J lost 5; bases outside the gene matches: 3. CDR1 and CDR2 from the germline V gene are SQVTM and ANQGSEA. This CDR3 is CSVLAGTETQYF. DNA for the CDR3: TGCAGCGTTCTAGCGGGAACCGAGACCCAGTACTTC. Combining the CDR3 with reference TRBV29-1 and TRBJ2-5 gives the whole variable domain SAVISQKPSRDICQRGTSLTIQCQVDSQVTMMFWYRQQPGQSLTLIATANQGSEATYESGFVIDKFPISRPNLTFSTLTVSNMSPEDSSIYLCSVLAGTETQYFGPGTRLLVL.

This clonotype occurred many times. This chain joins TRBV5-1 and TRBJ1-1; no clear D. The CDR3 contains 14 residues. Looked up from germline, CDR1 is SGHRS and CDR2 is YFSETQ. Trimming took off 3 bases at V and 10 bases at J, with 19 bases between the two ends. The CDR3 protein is CASSSPDRGMRAFF. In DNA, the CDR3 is TGCGCCAGCAGCTCACCTGACCGGGGTATGCGAGCTTTCTTT. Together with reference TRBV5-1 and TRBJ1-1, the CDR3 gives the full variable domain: KAGVTQTPRYLIKTRGQQVTLSCSPISGHRSVSWYQQTPGQGLQFLFEYFSETQRNKGNFPGRFSGRQFSNSRSEMNVSTLELGDSALYLCASSSPDRGMRAFFGQGTRLTVV.

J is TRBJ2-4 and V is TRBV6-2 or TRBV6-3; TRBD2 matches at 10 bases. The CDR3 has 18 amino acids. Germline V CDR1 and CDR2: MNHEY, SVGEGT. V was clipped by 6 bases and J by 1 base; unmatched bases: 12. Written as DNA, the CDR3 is TGTGCCAGCAGCCCGGGACTAGCGAGAATTTTGGCCAAAAACATTCAGTACTTC. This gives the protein CASSPGLARILAKNIQYF.

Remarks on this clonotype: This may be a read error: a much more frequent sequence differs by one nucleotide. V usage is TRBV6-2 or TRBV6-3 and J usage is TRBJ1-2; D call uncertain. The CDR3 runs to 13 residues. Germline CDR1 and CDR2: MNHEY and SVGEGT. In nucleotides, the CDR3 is TGTGCCAGCAGTTACACGACCGGCTATGCCTACACCTTC. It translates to CASSYTTGYAYTF.

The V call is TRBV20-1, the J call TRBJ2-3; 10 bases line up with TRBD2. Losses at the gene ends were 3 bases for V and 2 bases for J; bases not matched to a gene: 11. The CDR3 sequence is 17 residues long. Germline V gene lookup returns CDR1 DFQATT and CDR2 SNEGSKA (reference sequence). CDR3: CSASLATSGTSTDTQYF. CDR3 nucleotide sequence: TGCAGTGCTAGCCTCGCTACTAGCGGGACATCCACAGATACGCAGTATTTT.

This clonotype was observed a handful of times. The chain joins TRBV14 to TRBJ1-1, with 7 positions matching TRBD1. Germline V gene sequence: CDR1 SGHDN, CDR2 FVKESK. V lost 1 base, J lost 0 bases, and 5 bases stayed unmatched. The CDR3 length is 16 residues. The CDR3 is CASSQGQGLVNTEAFF. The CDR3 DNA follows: TGTGCCAGCAGCCAAGGACAGGGCCTAGTGAACACTGAAGCTTTCTTT.

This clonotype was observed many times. The CDR3 DNA sequence: TGCAGTGCTAGAGATGGGCGGGTCACTGAAGCTTTCTTT. This sequence encodes CSARDGRVTEAFF. The chain employs TRBV20-1 and TRBJ1-1; no reliable D call. V was shortened by 0 bases and J by 4 bases, with 9 bases between the two germline ends. This CDR3 is 13 amino acids long. Germline CDR1 and CDR2: DFQATT and SNEGSKA (reference sequence).

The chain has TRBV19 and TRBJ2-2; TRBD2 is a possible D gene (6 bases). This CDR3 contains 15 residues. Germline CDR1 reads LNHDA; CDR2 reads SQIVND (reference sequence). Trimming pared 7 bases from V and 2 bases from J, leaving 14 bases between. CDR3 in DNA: TGTGCCAGTAAGCGAATCGGGGGTAACACCGGGGAGCTGTTTTTT. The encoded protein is CASKRIGGNTGELFF.

In DNA, the CDR3 is TGTGCCAGCACCAGCGGGAGAGCCCACTACGAGCAGTACTTC. Residues: CASTSGRAHYEQYF. V usage is TRBV25-1 and J usage is TRBJ2-7; TRBD2 agrees at 8 bases. The CDR3 is 14 residues long. Germline values: CDR1 MGHDK, CDR2 SYGVNS. The V segment lost 7 bases and the J segment 3 bases; nucleotides outside the gene matches: 8.

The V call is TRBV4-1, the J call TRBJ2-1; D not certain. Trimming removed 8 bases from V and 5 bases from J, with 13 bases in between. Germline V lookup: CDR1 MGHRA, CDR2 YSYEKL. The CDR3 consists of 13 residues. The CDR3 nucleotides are TGCGCCAGCGGCAAGATCCGGGACAATGAGCAGTTCTTC. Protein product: CASGKIRDNEQFF.

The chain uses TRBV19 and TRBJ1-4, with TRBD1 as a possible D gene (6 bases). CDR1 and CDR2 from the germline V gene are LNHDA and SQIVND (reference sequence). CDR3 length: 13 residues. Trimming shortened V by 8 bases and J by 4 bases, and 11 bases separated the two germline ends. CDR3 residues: CASADRSNEKLFF. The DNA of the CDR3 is TGTGCCAGTGCGGACAGAAGTAATGAAAAACTGTTTTTT. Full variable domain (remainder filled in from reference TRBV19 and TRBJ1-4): DGGITQSPKYLFRKEGQNVTLSCEQNLNHDAMYWYRQDPGQGLRLIYYSQIVNDFQKGDIAEGYSVSREKKESFPLTVTSAQKNPTAFYLCASADRSNEKLFFGSGTQLSVL.

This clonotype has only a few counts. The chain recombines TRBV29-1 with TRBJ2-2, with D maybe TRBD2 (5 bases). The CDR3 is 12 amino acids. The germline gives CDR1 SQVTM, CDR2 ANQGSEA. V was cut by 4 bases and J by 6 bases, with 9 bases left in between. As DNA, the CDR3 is TGCAGCGTTGTGAGGGTTCCCGGGGAGCTGTTTTTT. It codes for CSVVRVPGELFF.

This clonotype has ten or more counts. The CDR3 nucleotides read TGCAGTGCTAGAGAATGGGGGGGGCGGGGTTCACCCCTCCACTTT. As protein: CSAREWGGRGSPLHF. The rearrangement links TRBV20-1 to TRBJ1-6; TRBD1 might be the D (6 bases). The CDR3 runs 15 residues. The V gene's germline CDR1 is DFQATT and CDR2 SNEGSKA (reference sequence). Trimming cost V 0 bases and J 9 bases, with 15 bases left between them.

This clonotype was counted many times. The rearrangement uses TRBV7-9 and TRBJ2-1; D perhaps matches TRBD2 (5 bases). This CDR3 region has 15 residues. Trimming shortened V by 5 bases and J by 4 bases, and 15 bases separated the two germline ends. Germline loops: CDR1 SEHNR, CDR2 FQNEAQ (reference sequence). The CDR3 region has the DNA TGTGCCAGCAGCCCGGGGTCCCAACGGTACAATGAGCAGTTCTTC. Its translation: CASSPGSQRYNEQFF.